Listed here is a single TCR beta chain. Assay used: immunoSEQ multiplex PCR; TCRdb lists only in-frame clones, some missing. The profile shows 150,000 to 180,000 clones, 86% of them singletons. These data belong to a study of cytomegalovirus exposure and HLA in healthy donors. The V gene's germline CDR1 is SNHLY and CDR2 FYNNEI. The CDR3 is 15 amino acids. V was trimmed by 4 bases and J by 3 bases, leaving 13 bases between them. This sequence was found in a man in his late teens or twenties in good health and CMV-seropositive. What was sequenced was PBMCs. The rearrangement uses TRBV2 and TRBJ1-5, with D possibly TRBD1 on 5 matching bases. The CDR3 bases are TGTGCCAGCAGTGCCTTAGGGACTAACAATCAGCCCCAGCATTTT. This gives the protein CASSALGTNNQPQHF. The full variable domain, in which reference TRBV2 and TRBJ1-5 provide the parts outside the CDR3, is EPEVTQTPSHQVTQMGQEVILRCVPISNHLYFYWYRQILGQKVEFLVSFYNNEISEKSEIFDDQFSVERPDGSNFTLKIRSTKLEDSAMYFCASSALGTNNQPQHFGDGTRLSIL.